This T cell receptor beta chain was sequenced in a study of identical twins. CDR3 length: 15 amino acids. Germline CDR1 ENHRY, CDR2 SYGVKD. The V gene end was trimmed by 3 bases and the J gene end by 2 bases; junction bases not matched to a gene: 2. Each CDR3 protein is one row after TCRdb ran MiXCR on the 5' RACE reads. The sample lists around 220,000 distinct CDR3 sequences, 8% to 11% occurring once. The study, taken as a whole, reports: Out-of-frame alpha sequences that twins shared showed excess low generation probability. Researchers caution that invariant MAIT and iNKT cells could partly confound zero-insertion analyses. Findings came from cross-sectional statistics, without long-term follow-up of donors.

This clonotype was observed at least ten times. Its antigen is undetermined. This receptor was obtained from a man aged 45-65 years in good health. What was sequenced was memory T cells sorted from blood. The chain carries TRBV10-3 and TRBJ2-1; the match to TRBD2 covers 9 bases. Here the CDR3 reads CAISEGGRAYNEQFF. The DNA of the CDR3 is TGTGCCATCAGTGAAGGCGGGAGGGCCTACAATGAGCAGTTCTTC.